This is a list of T cell receptor beta chains from one sample in a study of blood T cell repertoires in COVID-19. The method was immunoSEQ multiplex PCR; TCRdb's version includes in-frame clones alone and lacks a portion of them. Among about 350,000 clones, roughly 87% were seen once, and the ten largest hold more than 0.9%. Specimen: PBMCs or T cells enriched from blood (not recorded which). The receptor source for this set is a woman aged 25 to 39 who had recovered from COVID-19. CDR3s include the opening cysteine and the closing phenylalanine or tryptophan.

>TRBV27
CASSQTGLNEKLFF
>TRBV9
CASSGRAYTF
>TRBV7-8
CASSLAGTADTGELFF
>TRBV27
CASSPTGRGRETQYF
>TRBV5-1
CASSLKGPGDAEAFF
>TRBV29-1
CSVGDLYGYTF
>TRBV18
CASSPSRTASYEQYF
>TRBV10-3
CASSGRNTEAFF
>TRBV10-3
CAITGEANYGYTF
>TRBV30
CAWSAGTGGFGGYTF
>TRBV6-1
CASSEEDRGLGIQPQHF
>TRBV28
CASTPTPGQGTNTGELFF
>TRBV24-1
CATSDTGTSGGLQETQYF
>TRBV2
CASSPGQGVHNEQFF
>TRBV6-5
CASSRTGGEWYGYTF
>TRBV19
CASSPQGNQPQHF
>TRBV7-8
CASSLGTGTPLNGYTF
>TRBV28
CASSPGTGFIGNQPQHF
>TRBV7-6
CASSLGQAQSTDTQYF
>TRBV5-5
CASSQGLLGVTEAFF
>TRBV20-1
CSASRVAGGHNEQFF
>TRBV2
CASSSLGRGLDEQFF
>TRBV5-1
CASSFDGTSRPDTQYF
>TRBV5-8
CASSPGQVGSNEQFF